A single sample is the source of the 14 T cell receptor beta chains below, sequenced in a study of shared clonotypes between healthy human individuals. Assay used: immunoSEQ multiplex PCR; TCRdb lists only in-frame clones, some missing. This sample has approximately 1.9 million clones, with over 85% found just once. CD45RO-negative, CCR7-selected cells formed the naive CD8 fraction, which excluded terminally differentiated effector memory CD45RA+ cells. Sequencing was performed on naive CD8+ T cells from PBMCs. Every receptor here comes from a man aged 18 to 30 in good health. Some clones in this sample may be carry-over from other donors' samples.

This chain connects TRBV6-1 to TRBJ1-1; a possible D gene is TRBD1 (5 bases). The CDR3 runs to 11 residues. CDR1 and CDR2 from the germline V gene are MNHNS and SASEGT. Trimming cost V 7 bases and J 11 bases, with 14 bases left between them. The CDR3 protein is CASNPGVPAFF. The CDR3 region has the DNA TGTGCCAGCAACCCGGGGGTGCCGGCTTTCTTT.

With respect to this clone: The sample contains more than one DNA sequence encoding this CDR3. The V gene is TRBV27, the J gene TRBJ2-7, with 10 bases lining up with TRBD2. CDR1 MNHEY and CDR2 SMNVEV come from the germline V gene (reference sequence). V was pared by 3 bases and J by 5 bases, with 4 bases of the junction left unmatched. The CDR3 is made up of 14 amino acids. The CDR3 sequence: CASSFLAGVDEQYF. The CDR3 DNA reads as TGTGCCAGCAGTTTTCTAGCGGGAGTGGACGAGCAGTACTTC.

The chain links TRBV25-1 to TRBJ2-6; no clear D. The germline V and J ends were trimmed by 3 bases and 0 bases, with 9 bases remaining between them. This CDR3 has 16 amino acids. Germline lookup yields CDR1 MGHDK and CDR2 SYGVNS. The CDR3 here is CASSEAYLSGANVLTF. CDR3 DNA: TGTGCCAGCAGTGAGGCTTATCTCTCTGGGGCCAACGTCCTGACTTTC.

This chain links TRBV27 with TRBJ2-7, with 8 nucleotides matching TRBD1. Looked up from germline, CDR1 is MNHEY and CDR2 is SMNVEV (reference sequence). The trim removed 0 bases at V and 2 bases at J, leaving 9 bases unmatched. This CDR3 is built from 17 residues. This chain's CDR3 is CASSLSSGGAFPYEQYF. The CDR3 nucleotides are TGTGCCAGCAGTTTATCCTCAGGGGGCGCTTTCCCCTACGAGCAGTACTTC.

CDR3 residues: CASSLITGVETQYF. The CDR3 region has the DNA TGTGCCAGCAGCCTAATAACAGGGGTTGAGACCCAGTACTTC. The rearrangement uses TRBV13 and TRBJ2-5; 7 bases are shared with TRBD1. V shed 5 bases and J 5 bases; nucleotides not matched to a gene: 8. The CDR3 is made up of 14 amino acids. Per germline, CDR1 PRHDT and CDR2 FYEKMQ (reference sequence).

V gene TRBV5-8 combines with J gene TRBJ1-5; no clear D. The CDR3 spans 15 residues. Trimming pared 1 base from V and 7 bases from J, leaving 15 bases between. CDR1 SGHTS and CDR2 YDEGEE come from the germline V gene. The chain's CDR3 is CASSLSSGSPQPQHF. The CDR3 coding sequence is TGTGCCAGCAGCTTGAGTTCGGGTTCCCCCCAGCCCCAGCATTTT. The entire variable domain, with the rest obtained from reference TRBV5-8 and TRBJ1-5, is as follows: EAGVTQSPTHLIKTRGQQATLRCSPISGHTSVYWYQQALGLGLQFLLWYDEGEERNRGNFPPRFSGRQFPNYSSELNVNALELEDSALYLCASSLSSGSPQPQHFGDGTRLSIL.

The CDR3 spells CASSQGTAVSLYEQYF. The CDR3 coding sequence is TGTGCCAGCAGCCAAGGGACGGCGGTATCCCTCTACGAGCAGTACTTC. The chain has TRBV14 and TRBJ2-7; unclear D gene. The germline V gene encodes CDR1 SGHDN and CDR2 FVKESK. The CDR3 extends over 16 amino acids. The V gene lost 1 base and the J gene lost 3 bases, with 16 bases spanning the gap.

The chain uses TRBV7-8 and TRBJ2-1, with D tentatively TRBD2 (5 bases). V lost 3 bases, J lost 8 bases, and 17 bases lay in between. Looked up from germline, CDR1 is SGHVS and CDR2 is FQNEAQ. This CDR3 comprises 15 residues. As DNA, the CDR3 is TGTGCCAGCAGCTTCTCGGACTCCAAAAGGGATGAGCAGTTCTTC. Amino acid sequence: CASSFSDSKRDEQFF.

The rearrangement uses TRBV4-2 and TRBJ2-7; D unresolved. Germline assignment: CDR1 LGHNA and CDR2 YNFKEQ. The V gene lost 0 bases and the J gene lost 1 base, with 10 bases spanning the gap. CDR3 length: 15 amino acids. The CDR3 region is CASSQEPKGSYEQYF. The CDR3 DNA reads as TGTGCCAGCAGCCAAGAGCCGAAGGGATCCTACGAGCAGTACTTC.

Turning to this clone: Distinct nucleotide sequences in the sample also encode this CDR3. The chain couples TRBV29-1 to TRBJ2-2; possibly TRBD1 or TRBD2 for D (5 bases each). This CDR3 contains 11 residues. Per germline, CDR1 SQVTM and CDR2 ANQGSEA. Trimming cost V 6 bases and J 8 bases, with 10 bases left between them. CDR3 protein: CSVRGGGELFF. CDR3 sequence (DNA): TGCAGCGTGAGGGGCGGTGGGGAGCTGTTTTTT.

Of note for this clone: Other DNA sequences in this sample translate to the same CDR3. This chain's CDR3 is CAWSVQGDQPQHF. CDR3 sequence (DNA): TGTGCCTGGAGTGTACAGGGAGATCAGCCCCAGCATTTT. The rearrangement uses TRBV30 and TRBJ1-5; a possible D gene is TRBD1 (6 bases). The length of the CDR3 is 13 residues. The V and J ends lost 0 bases and 5 bases respectively, with 8 bases between them. The germline V gene has CDR1 GTSNPN and CDR2 SVGIG (reference sequence).

The chain has TRBV27 and TRBJ2-5, with a weak D call TRBD1 (6 bases). V shed 6 bases and J shed 4 bases, with 12 bases lying between them. CDR1 and CDR2 (germline): MNHEY, SMNVEV (reference sequence). The length of the CDR3 is 13 residues. The CDR3 DNA reads TGTGCCAGCAGGGCTAGCAGGGGAGAGACCCAGTACTTC. It is translated as CASRASRGETQYF.

This sequence joins TRBV2 and TRBJ1-4; no firm D call. In germline, CDR1 is SNHLY, CDR2 FYNNEI. This CDR3 contains 16 residues. The V gene lost 4 bases and the J gene lost 8 bases, with 20 bases spanning the gap. CDR3 sequence reads: CASSADEGPQPEKLFF. In nucleotides, the CDR3 is TGTGCCAGCAGTGCGGACGAAGGCCCCCAACCAGAAAAACTGTTTTTT.

This clone was seen just once. The genes are TRBV18 and TRBJ2-7; 12 bases are a match to TRBD1. Germline CDR1 and CDR2: KGHSH and LQKENI. The junction had 11 bases not matched to a gene; V was cut back by 5 bases and J by 6 bases. This CDR3 is 16 amino acids long. The CDR3 DNA follows: TGTGCCAGCTCAGCGTCCTCTGGGACAGGGGGCGTCGAGCAGTACTTC. Translation: CASSASSGTGGVEQYF.